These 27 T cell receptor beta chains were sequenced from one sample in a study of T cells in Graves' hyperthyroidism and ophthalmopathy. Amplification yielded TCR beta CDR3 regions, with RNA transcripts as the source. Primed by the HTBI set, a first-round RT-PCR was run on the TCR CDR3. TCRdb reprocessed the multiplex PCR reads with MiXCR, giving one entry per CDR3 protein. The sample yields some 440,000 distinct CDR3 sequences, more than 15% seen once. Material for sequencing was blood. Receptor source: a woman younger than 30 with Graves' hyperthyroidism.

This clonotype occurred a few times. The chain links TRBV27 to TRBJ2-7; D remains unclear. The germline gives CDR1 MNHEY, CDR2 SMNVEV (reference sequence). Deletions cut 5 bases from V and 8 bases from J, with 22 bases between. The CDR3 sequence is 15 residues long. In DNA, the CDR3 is TGTGCCAGCAGTCTCCCCACTGGGGTCCCGAGGAAGCAGTACTTC. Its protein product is CASSLPTGVPRKQYF.

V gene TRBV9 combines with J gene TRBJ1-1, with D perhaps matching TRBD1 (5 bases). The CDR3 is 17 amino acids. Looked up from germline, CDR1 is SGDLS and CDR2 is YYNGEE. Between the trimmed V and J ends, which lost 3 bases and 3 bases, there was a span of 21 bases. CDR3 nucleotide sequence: TGTGCCAGCAGCGCCAACTGGGCGGTTCGGGGCGACACTGAAGCTTTCTTT. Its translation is CASSANWAVRGDTEAFF.

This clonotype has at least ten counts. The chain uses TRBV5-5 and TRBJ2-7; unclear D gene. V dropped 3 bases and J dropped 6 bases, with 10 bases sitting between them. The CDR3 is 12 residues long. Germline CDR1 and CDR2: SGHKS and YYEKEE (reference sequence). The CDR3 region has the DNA TGTGCCAGCAGCTCATACCTGCGCGAGCAGTACTTC. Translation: CASSSYLREQYF.

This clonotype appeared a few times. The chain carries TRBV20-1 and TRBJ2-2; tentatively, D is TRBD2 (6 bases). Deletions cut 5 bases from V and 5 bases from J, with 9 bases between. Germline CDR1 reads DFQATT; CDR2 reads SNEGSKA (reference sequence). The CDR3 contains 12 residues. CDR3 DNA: TGCAGTGCTTCCGGGGGAACCGGGGAGCTGTTTTTT. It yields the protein CSASGGTGELFF.

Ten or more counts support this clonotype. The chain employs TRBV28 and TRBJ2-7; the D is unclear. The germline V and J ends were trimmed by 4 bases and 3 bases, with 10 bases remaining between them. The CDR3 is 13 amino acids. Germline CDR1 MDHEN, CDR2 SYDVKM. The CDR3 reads CASSSLIYYEQYF. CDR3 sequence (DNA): TGTGCCAGCAGTTCCCTTATTTACTACGAGCAGTACTTC.

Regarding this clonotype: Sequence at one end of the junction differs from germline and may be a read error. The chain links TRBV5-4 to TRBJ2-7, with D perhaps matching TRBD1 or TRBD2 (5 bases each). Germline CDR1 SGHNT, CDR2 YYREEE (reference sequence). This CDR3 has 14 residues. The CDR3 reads CASSLGDVAYEQCF. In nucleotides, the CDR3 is TGTGCCAGCAGCTTGGGGGACGTAGCCTACGAGCAGTGCTTC.

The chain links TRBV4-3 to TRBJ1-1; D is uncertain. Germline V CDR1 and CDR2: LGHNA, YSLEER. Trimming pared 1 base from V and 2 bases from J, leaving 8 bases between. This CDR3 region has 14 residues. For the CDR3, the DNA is TGCGCCAGCAGCCAAGGTTCTGTAAACACTGAAGCTTTCTTT. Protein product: CASSQGSVNTEAFF.

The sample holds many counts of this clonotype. DNA for the CDR3: TGTGCCAGCAGTTTAATTACAGGGGGTGAGGAGACCCAGTACTTC. As protein: CASSLITGGEETQYF. The rearrangement uses TRBV28 and TRBJ2-5; TRBD1 agrees at 8 bases. The ends lost 2 bases at V and 5 bases at J; junction bases unmatched: 7. The CDR3 covers 15 residues. Germline V CDR1 and CDR2: MDHEN, SYDVKM.

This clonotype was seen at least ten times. CDR3 bases: TGTGCCAGCAGCTTAGGGGGGATAAGCTCCTACAATGAGCAGTTCTTC. Translating it yields CASSLGGISSYNEQFF. V and J are TRBV7-9 and TRBJ2-1; D is possibly TRBD1 or TRBD2 (5 bases each). The CDR3 spans 16 residues. Trimming took off 1 base at V and 0 bases at J, with 10 bases between the two ends. Germline V gives CDR1 SEHNR, CDR2 FQNEAQ (reference sequence).

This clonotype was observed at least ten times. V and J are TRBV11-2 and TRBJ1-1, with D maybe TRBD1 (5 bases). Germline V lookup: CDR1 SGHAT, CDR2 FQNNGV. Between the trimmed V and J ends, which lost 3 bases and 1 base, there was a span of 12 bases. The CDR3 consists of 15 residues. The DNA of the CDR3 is TGTGCCAGCAGCTTGCGCAGGGAGTGGAACACTGAAGCTTTCTTT. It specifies CASSLRREWNTEAFF.

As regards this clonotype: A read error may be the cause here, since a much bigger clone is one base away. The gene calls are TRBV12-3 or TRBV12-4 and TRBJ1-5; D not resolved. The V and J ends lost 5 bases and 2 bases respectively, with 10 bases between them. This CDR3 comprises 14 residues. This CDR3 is CASSVDGGNQPQHF. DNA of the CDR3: TGTGCCAGCAGTGTGGACGGTGGCAATCAGCCCCAGCATTTT.

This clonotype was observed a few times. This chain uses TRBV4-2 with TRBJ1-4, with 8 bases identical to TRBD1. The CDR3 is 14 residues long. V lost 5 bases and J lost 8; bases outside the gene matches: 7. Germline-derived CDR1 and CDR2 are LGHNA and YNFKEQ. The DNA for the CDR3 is TGTGCCAGCAGCTCACAGGGGGTAGAAGAAAAACTGTTTTTT. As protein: CASSSQGVEEKLFF.

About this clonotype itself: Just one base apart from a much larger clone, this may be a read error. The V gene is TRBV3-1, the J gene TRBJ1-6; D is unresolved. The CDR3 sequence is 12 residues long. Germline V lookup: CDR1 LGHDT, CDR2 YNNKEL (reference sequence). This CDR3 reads CASNQDISPLHF. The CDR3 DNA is TGTGCCAGCAACCAAGATATTTCACCCCTCCACTTT. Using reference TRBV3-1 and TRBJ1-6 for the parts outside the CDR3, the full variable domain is DTAVSQTPKYLVTQMGNDKSIKCEQNLGHDTMYWYKQDSKKFLKIMFSYNNKELIINETVPNRFSPKSPDKAHLNLHINSLELGDSAVYFCASNQDISPLHFGNGTRLTVT.

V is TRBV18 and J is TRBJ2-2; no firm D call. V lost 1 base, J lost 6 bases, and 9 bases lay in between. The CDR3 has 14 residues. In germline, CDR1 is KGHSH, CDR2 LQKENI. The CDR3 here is CASSPQGSAGELFF. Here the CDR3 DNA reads TGTGCCAGCTCACCACAGGGCTCGGCCGGGGAGCTGTTTTTT.

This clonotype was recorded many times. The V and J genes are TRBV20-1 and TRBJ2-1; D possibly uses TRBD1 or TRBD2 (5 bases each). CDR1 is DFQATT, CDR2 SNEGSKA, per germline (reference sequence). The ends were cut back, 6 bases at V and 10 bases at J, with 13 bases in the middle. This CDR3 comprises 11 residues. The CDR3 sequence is CSALRGGEQFF. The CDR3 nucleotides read TGCAGTGCCCTGAGGGGTGGGGAGCAGTTCTTC.

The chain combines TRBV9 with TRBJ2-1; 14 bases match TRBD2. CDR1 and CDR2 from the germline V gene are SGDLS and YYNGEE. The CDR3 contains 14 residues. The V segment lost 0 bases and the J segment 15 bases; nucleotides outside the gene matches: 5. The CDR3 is CASSVDGTSGRPFF. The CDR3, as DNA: TGTGCCAGCAGCGTAGATGGGACTAGCGGGAGACCGTTCTTC.

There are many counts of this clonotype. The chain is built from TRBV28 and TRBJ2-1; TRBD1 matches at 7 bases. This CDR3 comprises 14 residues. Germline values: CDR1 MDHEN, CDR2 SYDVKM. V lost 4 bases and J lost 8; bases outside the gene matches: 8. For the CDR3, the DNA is TGTGCCAGCAGTTCGACAGGGTTGTTGGATGAGCAGTTCTTC. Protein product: CASSSTGLLDEQFF.

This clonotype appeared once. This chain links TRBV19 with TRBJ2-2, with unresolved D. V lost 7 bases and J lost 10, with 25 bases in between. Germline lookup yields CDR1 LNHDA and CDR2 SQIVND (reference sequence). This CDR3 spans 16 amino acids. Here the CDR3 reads CASKATTGPTPLELFF. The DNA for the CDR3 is TGTGCCAGTAAGGCCACCACTGGACCTACCCCGTTGGAGCTGTTTTTT.

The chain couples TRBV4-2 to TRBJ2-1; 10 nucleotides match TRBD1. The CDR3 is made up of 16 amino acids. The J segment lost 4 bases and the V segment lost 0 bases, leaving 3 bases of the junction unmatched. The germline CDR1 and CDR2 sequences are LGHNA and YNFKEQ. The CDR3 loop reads CASSQDRTGGYNEQFF. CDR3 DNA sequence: TGTGCCAGCAGCCAAGATAGGACAGGGGGTTACAATGAGCAGTTCTTC.

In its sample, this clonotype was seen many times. CDR3 sequence (DNA): TGTGCCAGCAGACCTGCCGGGACCGTACATCGGGAGCAGTTCTTC. Amino acid sequence: CASRPAGTVHREQFF. The chain is built from TRBV28 and TRBJ2-1; D assignment may be TRBD1 or TRBD2 (5 bases each). This CDR3 comprises 15 residues. V was pared by 6 bases and J by 10 bases, with 22 bases between. Germline V gives CDR1 MDHEN, CDR2 SYDVKM. Full variable domain (remainder filled in from reference TRBV28 and TRBJ2-1): DVKVTQSSRYLVKRTGEKVFLECVQDMDHENMFWYRQDPGLGLRLIYFSYDVKMKEKGDIPEGYSVSREKKERFSLILESASTNQTSMYLCASRPAGTVHREQFFGPGTRLTVL.

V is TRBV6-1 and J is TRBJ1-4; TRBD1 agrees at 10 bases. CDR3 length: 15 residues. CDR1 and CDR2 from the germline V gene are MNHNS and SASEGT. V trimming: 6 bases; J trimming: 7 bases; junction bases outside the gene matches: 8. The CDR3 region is CASRPPGQGVEKLFF. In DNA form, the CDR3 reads TGTGCCAGCAGACCCCCCGGACAGGGGGTTGAAAAACTGTTTTTT.

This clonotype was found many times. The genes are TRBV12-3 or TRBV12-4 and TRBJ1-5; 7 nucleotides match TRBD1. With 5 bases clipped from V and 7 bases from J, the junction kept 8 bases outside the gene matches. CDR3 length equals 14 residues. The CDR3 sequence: CASSPGQLMQPQHF. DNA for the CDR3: TGTGCCAGCAGTCCGGGACAGCTCATGCAGCCCCAGCATTTT.

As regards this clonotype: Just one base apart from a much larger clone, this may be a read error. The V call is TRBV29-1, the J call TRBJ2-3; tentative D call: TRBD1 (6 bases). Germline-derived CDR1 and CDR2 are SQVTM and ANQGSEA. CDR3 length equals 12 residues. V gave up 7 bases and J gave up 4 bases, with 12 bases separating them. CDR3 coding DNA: TGCAGCGCTGGAGCAGGGGCAGATACGCAGTATTTT. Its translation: CSAGAGADTQYF.

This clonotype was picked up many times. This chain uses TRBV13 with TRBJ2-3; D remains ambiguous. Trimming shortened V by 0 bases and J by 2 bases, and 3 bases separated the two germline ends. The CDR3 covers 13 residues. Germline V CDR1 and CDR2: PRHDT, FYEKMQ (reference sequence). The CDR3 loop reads CASSLGYTDTQYF. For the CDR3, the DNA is TGTGCCAGCAGCTTAGGGTACACAGATACGCAGTATTTT. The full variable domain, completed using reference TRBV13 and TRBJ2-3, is AAGVIQSPRHLIKEKRETATLKCYPIPRHDTVYWYQQGPGQDPQFLISFYEKMQSDKGSIPDRFSAQQFSDYHSELNMSSLELGDSALYFCASSLGYTDTQYFGPGTRLTVL.

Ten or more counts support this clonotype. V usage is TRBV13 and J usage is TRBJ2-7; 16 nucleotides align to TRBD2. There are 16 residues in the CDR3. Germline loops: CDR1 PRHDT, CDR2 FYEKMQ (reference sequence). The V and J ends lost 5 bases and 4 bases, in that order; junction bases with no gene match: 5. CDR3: CASSQGLAGGPYEQYF. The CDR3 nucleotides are TGTGCCAGCAGCCAGGGACTAGCGGGAGGGCCGTACGAGCAGTACTTC.

CDR3 DNA: TGCGCCAGCAGCAGGACTGCCATCGCGAACACCGGGGAGCTGTTTTTT. This translates into CASSRTAIANTGELFF. The chain uses TRBV5-1 and TRBJ2-2; TRBD2 is a possible D gene (5 bases). The CDR3 is made up of 16 amino acids. V was shortened by 4 bases and J by 0 bases, with 13 bases between the two germline ends. CDR1 and CDR2 (germline): SGHRS, YFSETQ.

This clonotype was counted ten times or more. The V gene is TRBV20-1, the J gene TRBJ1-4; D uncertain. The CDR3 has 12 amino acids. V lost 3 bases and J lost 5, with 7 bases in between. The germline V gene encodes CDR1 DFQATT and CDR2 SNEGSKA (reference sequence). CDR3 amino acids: CSASGRNEKLFF. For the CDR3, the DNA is TGCAGTGCTAGTGGGAGGAATGAAAAACTGTTTTTT.